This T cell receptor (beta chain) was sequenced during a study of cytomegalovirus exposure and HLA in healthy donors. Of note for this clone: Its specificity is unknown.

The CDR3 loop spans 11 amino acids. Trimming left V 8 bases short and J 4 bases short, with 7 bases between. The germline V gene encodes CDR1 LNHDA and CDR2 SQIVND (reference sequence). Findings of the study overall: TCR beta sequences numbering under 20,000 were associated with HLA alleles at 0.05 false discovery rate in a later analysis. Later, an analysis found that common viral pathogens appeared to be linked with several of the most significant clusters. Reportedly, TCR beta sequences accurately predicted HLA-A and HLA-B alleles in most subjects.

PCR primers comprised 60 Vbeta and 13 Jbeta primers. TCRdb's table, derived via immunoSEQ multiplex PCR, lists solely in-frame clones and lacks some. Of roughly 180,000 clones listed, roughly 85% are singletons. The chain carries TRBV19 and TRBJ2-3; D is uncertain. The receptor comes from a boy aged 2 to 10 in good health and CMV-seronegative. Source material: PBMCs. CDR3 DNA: TGTGCCAGTTCCACGGCAGATACGCAGTATTTT. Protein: CASSTADTQYF.